Included here is one T cell receptor (beta chain) sequence, with context. TCRdb's table, derived via immunoSEQ multiplex PCR, lists solely in-frame clones and lacks some. Among around 100,000 clones listed, roughly 91% were seen once. The data were taken from a study of T cell responses to AZD1222 COVID-19 vaccine. The source was peripheral blood, collected on day 0 of AZD1222 vaccination. This receptor was obtained from an adult in good health.

CDR3 in DNA: TGTGCCAGCAGCTTTCCACAAAACTCTGGGGCCAACGTCCTGACTTTC. Translation gives CASSFPQNSGANVLTF. The rearrangement joins TRBV7-3 to TRBJ2-6; D gene uncertain. Trimming removed 3 bases from V and 0 bases from J, with 9 bases in between. Germline lookup yields CDR1 SGHTA and CDR2 FQGTGA. This CDR3 spans 16 amino acids.